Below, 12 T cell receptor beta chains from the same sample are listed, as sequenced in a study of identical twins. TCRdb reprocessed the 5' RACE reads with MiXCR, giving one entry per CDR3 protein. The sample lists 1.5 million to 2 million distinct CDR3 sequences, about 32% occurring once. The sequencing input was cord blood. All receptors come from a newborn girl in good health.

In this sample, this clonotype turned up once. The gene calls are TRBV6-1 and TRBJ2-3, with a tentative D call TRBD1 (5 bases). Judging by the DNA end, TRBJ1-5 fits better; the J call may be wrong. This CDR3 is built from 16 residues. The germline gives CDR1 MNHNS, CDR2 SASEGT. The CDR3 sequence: CASSERRGGGNQPQHF. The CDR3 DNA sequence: TGTGCCAGCAGTGAACGGCGTGGGGGGGGCAATCAGCCCCAGCATTTT.

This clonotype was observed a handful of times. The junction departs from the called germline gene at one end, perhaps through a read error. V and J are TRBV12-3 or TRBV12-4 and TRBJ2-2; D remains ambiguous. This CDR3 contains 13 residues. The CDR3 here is CASSSGNPGELFF. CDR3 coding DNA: TGTGCCAGCAGTAGTGGGAACCCCGGGGAGCTGTTTTTT.

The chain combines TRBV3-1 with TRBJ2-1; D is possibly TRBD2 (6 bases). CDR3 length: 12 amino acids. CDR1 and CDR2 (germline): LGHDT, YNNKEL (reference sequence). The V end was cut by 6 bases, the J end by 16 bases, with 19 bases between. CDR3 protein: CASSQSREFHFF. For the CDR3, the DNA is TGTGCCAGCAGTCAATCCCGGGAGTTCCACTTCTTC.

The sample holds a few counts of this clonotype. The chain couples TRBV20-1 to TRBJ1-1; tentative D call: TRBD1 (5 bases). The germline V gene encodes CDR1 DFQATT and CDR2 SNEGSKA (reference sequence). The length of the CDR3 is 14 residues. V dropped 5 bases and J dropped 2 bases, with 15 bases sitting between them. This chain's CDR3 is CSADRGTVNTEAFF. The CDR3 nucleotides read TGCAGTGCTGACCGCGGGACGGTTAACACTGAAGCTTTCTTT.

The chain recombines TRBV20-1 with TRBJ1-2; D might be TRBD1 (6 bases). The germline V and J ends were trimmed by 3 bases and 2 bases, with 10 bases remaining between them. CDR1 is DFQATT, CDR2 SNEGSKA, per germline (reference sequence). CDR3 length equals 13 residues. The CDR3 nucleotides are TGCAGTGCTAGGCGGACAGCAAACTATGGCTACACCTTC. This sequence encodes CSARRTANYGYTF.

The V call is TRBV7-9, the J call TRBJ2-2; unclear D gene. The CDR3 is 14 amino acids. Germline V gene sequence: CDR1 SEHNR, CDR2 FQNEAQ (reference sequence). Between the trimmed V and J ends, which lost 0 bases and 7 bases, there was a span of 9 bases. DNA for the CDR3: TGTGCCAGCAGCTTAGCGGGCGGTGACGGGGAGCTGTTTTTT. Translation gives CASSLAGGDGELFF.

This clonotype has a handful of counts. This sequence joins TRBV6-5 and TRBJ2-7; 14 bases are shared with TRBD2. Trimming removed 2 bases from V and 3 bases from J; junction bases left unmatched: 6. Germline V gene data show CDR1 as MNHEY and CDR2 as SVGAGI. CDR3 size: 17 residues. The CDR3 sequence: CASSYPGTSGSNYEQYF. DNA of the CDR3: TGTGCCAGCAGTTACCCCGGGACTAGCGGGAGTAACTACGAGCAGTACTTC.

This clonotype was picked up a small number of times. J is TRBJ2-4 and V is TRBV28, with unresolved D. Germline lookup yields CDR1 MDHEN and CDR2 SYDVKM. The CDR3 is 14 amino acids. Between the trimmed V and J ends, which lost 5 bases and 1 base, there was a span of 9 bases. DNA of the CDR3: TGTGCCAGCAGTGCGCGCCGGGCCAAAAACATTCAGTACTTC. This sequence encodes CASSARRAKNIQYF.

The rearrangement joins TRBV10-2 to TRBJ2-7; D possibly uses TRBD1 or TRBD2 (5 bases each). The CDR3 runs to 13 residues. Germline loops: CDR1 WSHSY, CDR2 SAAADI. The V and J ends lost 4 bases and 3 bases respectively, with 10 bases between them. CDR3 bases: TGCGCCAGCAGTGCGGGACCCCGCTACGAGCAGTACTTC. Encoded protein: CASSAGPRYEQYF.

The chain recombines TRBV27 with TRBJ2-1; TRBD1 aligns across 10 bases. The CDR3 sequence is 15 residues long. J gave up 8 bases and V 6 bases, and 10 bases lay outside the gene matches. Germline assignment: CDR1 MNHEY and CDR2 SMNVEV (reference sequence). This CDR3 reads CASSADRGLFDEQFF. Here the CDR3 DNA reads TGTGCCAGCAGCGCGGACAGGGGGTTGTTTGATGAGCAGTTCTTC.

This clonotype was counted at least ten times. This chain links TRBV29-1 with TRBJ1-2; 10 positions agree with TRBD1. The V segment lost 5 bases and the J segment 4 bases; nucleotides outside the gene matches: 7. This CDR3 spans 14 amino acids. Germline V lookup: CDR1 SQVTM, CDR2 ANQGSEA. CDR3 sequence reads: CSVSGTGDSYGYTF. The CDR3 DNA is TGCAGCGTTTCCGGGACAGGGGACTCCTATGGCTACACCTTC.

The CDR3 sequence: CASSQESWGQVVYEQYF. DNA of the CDR3: TGCGCCAGCAGCCAAGAGTCCTGGGGACAGGTAGTTTACGAGCAGTACTTC. The chain carries TRBV4-3 and TRBJ2-7; TRBD1 aligns across 8 bases. The CDR3 loop spans 17 amino acids. The germline V gene encodes CDR1 LGHNA and CDR2 YSLEER. The V segment lost 0 bases and the J segment 4 bases; nucleotides outside the gene matches: 11.